Sequencing of this TCR beta chain was carried out in a study of CD8 T cells in ankylosing spondylitis. Libraries of TCR beta came from quantitative 5'-RACE with molecular barcodes. TCRdb analysed the 5' RACE reads with MiXCR anew, one entry per CDR3 protein. The profile shows approximately 24,000 distinct CDR3 sequences, 2.5% of them singletons. This clonotype was observed at least ten times. As yet, its antigen is unknown. The CDR3 has 14 amino acids. V was pared by 4 bases and J by 9 bases, with 10 bases of the junction left unmatched. CDR1 is SGDLS and CDR2 is YYNGEE in the germline V gene. Study findings and constraints: It was reported that disease-linked clones were significantly enriched in matched ankylosing spondylitis synovial fluid. Earlier literature documents some of the motif variants in reactive arthritis synovial fluid and blood. Seven to nine highly homologous variants formed a TCR beta motif that appeared characteristic of ankylosing spondylitis blood.

The receptor was derived from a female donor with ankylosing spondylitis or in good health (not recorded which). Sequences were obtained from blood, either unsorted or a sorted T cell fraction (not recorded which). The chain links TRBV9 to TRBJ2-1, with 7 nucleotides matching TRBD2. The CDR3 spells CASSTRTSSSEQFF. The CDR3 DNA sequence: TGTGCCAGCAGCACACGGACTAGTTCTAGTGAGCAGTTCTTC.